This T cell receptor (beta chain) came from a study of blood T cell repertoires in COVID-19. Method: immunoSEQ multiplex PCR; TCRdb's copy keeps in-frame clones and lacks some. The sample carries some 190,000 clones, 82% recorded once. In this sample, this clone turned up many times. In germline, CDR1 is MRHNA, CDR2 SNTAGT. Deletions cut 2 bases from V and 1 base from J, with 5 bases between. The CDR3 runs 14 residues. This chain joins TRBV6-4 and TRBJ2-2, with D unresolved. Sequenced material: peripheral blood. The receptor comes from a woman aged 60-70 years with COVID-19, enrolled during active disease. CDR3 nucleotide sequence: TGTGCCAGCAGTGACGGGCTGAACACCGGGGAGCTGTTTTTT. The encoded protein is CASSDGLNTGELFF.